This T cell receptor beta chain stems from a study of T cells in Graves' hyperthyroidism and ophthalmopathy. General study points: Most thyroid clonotypes with frequency above 0.001 were detected in blood.

Germline V gene data show CDR1 as SNHLY and CDR2 as FYNNEI. The V gene end was trimmed by 3 bases and the J gene end by 3 bases; junction bases not matched to a gene: 4. The CDR3 is 15 residues long. The PBMCs studied were ones that came from roughly 9.1 ml fresh peripheral blood. At least ten counts were recorded for this clonotype. Its specificity is unknown. What was amplified from RNA transcripts were TCR beta CDR3 regions. When the TCR CDR3 underwent first-round RT-PCR, the HTBI primer set was used. TCRdb reprocessed the multiplex PCR reads with MiXCR, giving one entry per CDR3 protein. The sample has over 450,000 distinct CDR3 sequences; 13% to 15% are singletons.

Material: blood. This TCR derives from a woman aged 18-35 years with Graves' hyperthyroidism. V is TRBV2 and J is TRBJ2-1, with TRBD2 identical over 8 bases. The CDR3 DNA follows: TGTGCCAGCAGTGATTCCGGGACTAGCTACAATGAGCAGTTCTTC. It translates to CASSDSGTSYNEQFF.